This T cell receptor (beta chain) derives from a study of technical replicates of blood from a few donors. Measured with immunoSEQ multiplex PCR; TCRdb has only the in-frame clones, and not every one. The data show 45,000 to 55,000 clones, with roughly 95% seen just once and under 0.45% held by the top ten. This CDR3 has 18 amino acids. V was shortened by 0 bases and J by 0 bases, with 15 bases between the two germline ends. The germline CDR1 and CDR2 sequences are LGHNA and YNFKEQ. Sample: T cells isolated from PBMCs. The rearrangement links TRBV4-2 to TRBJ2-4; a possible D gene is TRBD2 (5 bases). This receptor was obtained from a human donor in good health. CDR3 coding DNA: TGTGCCAGCAGCCAAGAGGGCCCCGGGATACTAGCCAAAAACATTCAGTACTTC. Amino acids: CASSQEGPGILAKNIQYF.